This T cell receptor beta chain is from a study of shared clonotypes between healthy human individuals. Clones were sequenced by immunoSEQ multiplex PCR, and TCRdb holds only the in-frame ones, with some missing. The sample records fewer than 650,000 clones, roughly 79% being singletons. Trimming stripped 0 bases from V and 12 bases from J, with 13 bases between. The CDR3 contains 13 residues. Germline assignment: CDR1 SGHRS and CDR2 YFSETQ. Sequenced sample: PBMCs. V is TRBV5-1 and J is TRBJ1-3; a weak D match, TRBD1 (5 bases). The receptor was isolated from a woman in her thirties or forties in good health. Some clones in this sample may be carry-over from other donors' samples. The CDR3: CASSLATGGNIYF. In nucleotides, the CDR3 is TGCGCCAGCAGCTTGGCCACCGGGGGTAACATATATTTT.